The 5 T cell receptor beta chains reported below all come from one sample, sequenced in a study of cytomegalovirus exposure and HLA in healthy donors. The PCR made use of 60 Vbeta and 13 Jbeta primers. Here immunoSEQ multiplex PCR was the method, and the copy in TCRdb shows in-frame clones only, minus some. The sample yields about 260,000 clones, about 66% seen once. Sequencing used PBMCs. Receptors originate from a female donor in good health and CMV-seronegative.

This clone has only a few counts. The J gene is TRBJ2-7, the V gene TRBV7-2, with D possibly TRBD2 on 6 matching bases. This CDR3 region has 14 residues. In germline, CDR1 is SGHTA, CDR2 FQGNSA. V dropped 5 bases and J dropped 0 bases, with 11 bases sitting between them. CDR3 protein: CASSRGAISYEQYF. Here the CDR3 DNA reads TGTGCCAGCAGCCGCGGGGCCATCTCCTACGAGCAGTACTTC.

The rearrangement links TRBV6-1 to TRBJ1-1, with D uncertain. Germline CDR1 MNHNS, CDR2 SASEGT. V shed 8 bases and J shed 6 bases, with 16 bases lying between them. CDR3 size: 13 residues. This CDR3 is CASSLETLSEAFF. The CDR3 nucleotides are TGTGCCAGCTCCCTGGAGACCCTTTCTGAAGCTTTCTTT.

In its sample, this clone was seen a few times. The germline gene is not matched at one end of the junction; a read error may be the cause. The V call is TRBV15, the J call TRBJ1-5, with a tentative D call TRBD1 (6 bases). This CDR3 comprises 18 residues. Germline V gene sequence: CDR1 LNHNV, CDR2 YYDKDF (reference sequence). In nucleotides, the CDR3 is TGTGCCGCCAGCAGGGAACGTGGGGGCCGGGAAGGCAATCAGCCCCAGCATTTT. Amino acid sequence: CAASRERGGREGNQPQHF. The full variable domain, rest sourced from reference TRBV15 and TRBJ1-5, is DAMVIQNPRYQVTQFGKPVTLSCSQTLNHNVMYWYQQKSSQAPKLLFHYYDKDFNNEADTPDNFQSRRPNTSFCFLDIRSPGLGDTAMYLCAASRERGGREGNQPQHFGDGTRLSIL.

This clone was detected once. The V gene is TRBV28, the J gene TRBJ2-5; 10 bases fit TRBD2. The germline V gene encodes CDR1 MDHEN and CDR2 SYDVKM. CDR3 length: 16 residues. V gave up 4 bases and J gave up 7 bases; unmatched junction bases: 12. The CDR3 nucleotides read TGTGCCAGCAGTTACACGACTAGCGGGCTTTTAGGGACCCAGTACTTC. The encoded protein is CASSYTTSGLLGTQYF. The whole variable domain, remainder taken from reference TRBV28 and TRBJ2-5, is DVKVTQSSRYLVKRTGEKVFLECVQDMDHENMFWYRQDPGLGLRLIYFSYDVKMKEKGDIPEGYSVSREKKERFSLILESASTNQTSMYLCASSYTTSGLLGTQYFGPGTRLLVL.

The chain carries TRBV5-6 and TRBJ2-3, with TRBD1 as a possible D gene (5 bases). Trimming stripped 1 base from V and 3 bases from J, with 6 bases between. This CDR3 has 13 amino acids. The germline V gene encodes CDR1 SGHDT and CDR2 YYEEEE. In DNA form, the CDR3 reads TGTGCCAGCAGCTTGAGACAGACAGATACGCAGTATTTT. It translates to CASSLRQTDTQYF.